Listed here are 21 T cell receptor beta chains from one sample, sequenced in a study of blood T cell repertoires in COVID-19. Assay: immunoSEQ multiplex PCR; the TCRdb copy retains only in-frame clones and omits some. The sample has roughly 170,000 clones, 70% to 85% seen once. The sample was peripheral blood. These receptors were collected from a man between 60 and 75 years old who had recovered from COVID-19.

The V gene is TRBV7-9, the J gene TRBJ2-1; 7 bases are a match to TRBD2. CDR3 size: 17 residues. The V and J ends lost 5 bases and 7 bases, in that order; junction bases with no gene match: 17. The germline gives CDR1 SEHNR, CDR2 FQNEAQ (reference sequence). The CDR3 bases are TGTGCCAGCAGCCGATGGCGTAGGACTAGTTACGAGAATGAGCAGTTCTTC. It is translated as CASSRWRRTSYENEQFF.

This rearrangement joins TRBV12-3 or TRBV12-4 to TRBJ1-2; D is possibly TRBD1 (5 bases). The CDR3 has 13 amino acids. V was trimmed by 7 bases and J by 2 bases, leaving 11 bases between them. The CDR3 DNA is TGTGCCAGCAACCTTTCAGGGAACTATGGCTACACCTTC. It is translated as CASNLSGNYGYTF.

This chain's CDR3 is CASRNRDTSTDTQYF. DNA for the CDR3: TGTGCCAGCAGGAACCGGGACACCTCCACAGATACGCAGTATTTT. V is TRBV6-5 and J is TRBJ2-3; tentative D call: TRBD1 (6 bases). Trimming left V 6 bases short and J 2 bases short, with 15 bases between. Germline-derived CDR1 and CDR2 are MNHEY and SVGAGI. CDR3 size: 15 residues.

The rearrangement links TRBV4-3 to TRBJ2-7; 8 bases are a match to TRBD2. V shed 1 base and J 2 bases; nucleotides not matched to a gene: 13. Germline-derived CDR1 and CDR2 are LGHNA and YSLEER. The CDR3 extends over 18 amino acids. The CDR3 DNA is TGCGCCAGCAGCCAAGCCGCCCCGAGGAACGGGGGGGCCTACGAGCAGTACTTC. Translated, it gives CASSQAAPRNGGAYEQYF.

This clone was counted a single time. The CDR3 DNA sequence: TGCGCCAGCAGCCCCTGGGACAGCTATAGCAATCAGCCCCAGCATTTT. Protein: CASSPWDSYSNQPQHF. The chain uses TRBV5-1 and TRBJ1-5; 7 bases fit TRBD1. J was trimmed by 0 bases and V by 4 bases; bases with no gene match: 7. The CDR3 length is 16 residues. The germline CDR1 and CDR2 sequences are SGHRS and YFSETQ. The variable domain in full, with the rest retrieved from reference TRBV5-1 and TRBJ1-5, is KAGVTQTPRYLIKTRGQQVTLSCSPISGHRSVSWYQQTPGQGLQFLFEYFSETQRNKGNFPGRFSGRQFSNSRSEMNVSTLELGDSALYLCASSPWDSYSNQPQHFGDGTRLSIL.

The chain is built from TRBV6-2 or TRBV6-3 and TRBJ2-7; D might be TRBD1 (6 bases). Between the trimmed V and J ends, which lost 1 base and 2 bases, there was a span of 15 bases. Germline V gene sequence: CDR1 MNHEY, CDR2 SVGEGT. The CDR3 runs to 16 residues. The CDR3 loop is CASSYLIGTPTYEQYF. CDR3 DNA: TGTGCCAGCAGTTACTTAATAGGGACACCGACCTACGAGCAGTACTTC.

This sequence joins TRBV27 and TRBJ2-3, with TRBD1 as a possible D gene (6 bases). V was trimmed by 8 bases and J by 3 bases, leaving 15 bases between them. The CDR3 consists of 14 residues. Germline CDR1 MNHEY, CDR2 SMNVEV (reference sequence). DNA of the CDR3: TGTGCCAGCGCAGGGGAGAAGGGAACAGATACGCAGTATTTT. Residues: CASAGEKGTDTQYF.

CDR3 nucleotide sequence: TGTGCCAGTAGTACCGACAGGGTATCCTATGGCTACACCTTC. This translates into CASSTDRVSYGYTF. The V call is TRBV19, the J call TRBJ1-2, with TRBD1 matching over 7 bases. The V gene end was trimmed by 4 bases and the J gene end by 4 bases; junction bases not matched to a gene: 6. The CDR3 sequence is 14 residues long. Germline V lookup: CDR1 LNHDA, CDR2 SQIVND (reference sequence).

The chain is built from TRBV18 and TRBJ2-7; unclear D gene. Trimming left V 3 bases short and J 1 base short, with 10 bases between. The CDR3 is 14 amino acids. The germline gives CDR1 KGHSH, CDR2 LQKENI. CDR3 residues: CASSPPSRSYEQYF. For the CDR3, the DNA is TGTGCCAGCTCACCTCCCAGTCGATCCTACGAGCAGTACTTC.

V and J are TRBV29-1 and TRBJ1-1; maybe TRBD1 (5 bases). This CDR3 comprises 11 residues. Germline assignment: CDR1 SQVTM and CDR2 ANQGSEA. The CDR3 reads CTGTDNTEAFF. CDR3 DNA sequence: TGCACGGGGACTGATAACACTGAAGCTTTCTTT.

The chain has TRBV7-2 and TRBJ2-3, with D possibly TRBD2 on 7 matching bases. Deletions cut 2 bases from V and 1 base from J, with 16 bases between. Germline V lookup: CDR1 SGHTA, CDR2 FQGNSA. The CDR3 runs to 17 residues. CDR3 bases: TGTGCCAGCAGCTTAAGGTTGGGGGGGCCGCGCACAGATACGCAGTATTTT. Translated: CASSLRLGGPRTDTQYF.

The chain links TRBV3-1 (or the pseudogene TRBV3-2) to TRBJ2-1, with 8 nucleotides matching TRBD2. Germline trimming cut 0 bases from V and 12 bases from J; bases unmatched to any gene: 4. Germline loops: CDR1 LGHDT, CDR2 YNNKEL (reference sequence). CDR3 length: 13 amino acids. DNA for the CDR3: TGTGCCAGCAGCCAAGAGATTCGGGGGGGGCAGTTCTTC. It specifies CASSQEIRGGQFF.

The CDR3 sequence: CASSQAQGLGIQYF. In DNA form, the CDR3 reads TGTGCCAGCAGCCAGGCACAGGGGCTGGGCATTCAGTACTTC. The chain has TRBV3-1 (or the pseudogene TRBV3-2) and TRBJ2-4; 7 bases are a match to TRBD1. CDR1 and CDR2 from the germline V gene are LGHDT and YNNKEL (reference sequence). V was pared by 3 bases and J by 9 bases, with 8 bases of the junction left unmatched. The CDR3 is 14 residues long.

This clone is a singleton in its sample. This chain uses TRBV5-1 with TRBJ2-3, with D possibly TRBD1 on 7 matching bases. V was trimmed by 0 bases and J by 0 bases, leaving 14 bases between them. CDR1 and CDR2 (germline): SGHRS, YFSETQ. This CDR3 comprises 17 residues. CDR3 amino acids: CASSLGGDSLSTDTQYF. DNA for the CDR3: TGCGCCAGCAGCTTGGGCGGGGACAGCCTTAGCACAGATACGCAGTATTTT.

The chain has TRBV11-2 and TRBJ1-6; D ambiguous. The V end was cut by 1 base, the J end by 14 bases, with 12 bases between. The CDR3 is made up of 13 amino acids. Germline CDR1 reads SGHAT; CDR2 reads FQNNGV. This chain's CDR3 is CASSLARASTLHF. The CDR3 DNA reads TGTGCCAGCAGCTTAGCGAGGGCAAGCACCCTCCACTTT.

This chain links TRBV19 with TRBJ2-2; D perhaps matches TRBD2 (6 bases). The CDR3 is made up of 16 amino acids. Germline V gives CDR1 LNHDA, CDR2 SQIVND (reference sequence). V dropped 6 bases and J dropped 6 bases, with 20 bases sitting between them. The CDR3 protein is CASSPGSVFGAGELFF. CDR3 in DNA: TGTGCCAGTAGCCCCGGGAGCGTCTTTGGGGCCGGGGAGCTGTTTTTT.

The chain has TRBV12-5 and TRBJ1-2, with D unclear. V was cut by 1 base and J by 4 bases, with 4 bases left in between. From germline, CDR1 is LGHNT and CDR2 FRNRAP. This CDR3 comprises 12 residues. CDR3 sequence (DNA): TGTGCTAGTGGTTTGGGGCCCTATGGCTACACCTTC. Its translation: CASGLGPYGYTF.

The chain links TRBV18 to TRBJ2-7; 8 bases are a match to TRBD1. The CDR3 consists of 16 residues. Germline V lookup: CDR1 KGHSH, CDR2 LQKENI. Losses at the gene ends were 3 bases for V and 3 bases for J; bases not matched to a gene: 10. CDR3 residues: CASSPKTGQVLYEQYF. CDR3 in DNA: TGTGCCAGCTCACCGAAGACGGGACAGGTCCTCTACGAGCAGTACTTC.

The chain has TRBV19 and TRBJ1-2, with unresolved D. CDR3 size: 13 residues. Per the germline V gene, CDR1 is LNHDA and CDR2 is SQIVND (reference sequence). V was shortened by 3 bases and J by 8 bases, with 13 bases between the two germline ends. CDR3 bases: TGTGCCAGTAGTATGCGGAATGTCGGGGGCTACACCTTC. Encoded protein: CASSMRNVGGYTF.

The chain couples TRBV7-8 to TRBJ2-5, with D maybe TRBD2 (5 bases). V was shortened by 4 bases and J by 5 bases, with 14 bases between the two germline ends. This CDR3 comprises 14 residues. In germline, CDR1 is SGHVS, CDR2 FQNEAQ. CDR3 amino acids: CASSSGSPTETQYF. In DNA, the CDR3 is TGTGCCAGCAGCTCGGGGAGCCCTACGGAGACCCAGTACTTC. Full variable domain (rest looked up from reference TRBV7-8 and TRBJ2-5): GAGVSQSPRYKVAKRGQDVALRCDPISGHVSLFWYQQALGQGPEFLTYFQNEAQLDKSGLPSDRFFAERPEGSVSTLKIQRTQQEDSAVYLCASSSGSPTETQYFGPGTRLLVL.

This clone has only one observation. The chain links TRBV7-3 to TRBJ1-1; 8 bases are a match to TRBD1. The ends lost 6 bases at V and 11 bases at J; junction bases unmatched: 14. CDR1 is SGHTA and CDR2 is FQGTGA in the germline V gene. The CDR3 covers 14 residues. The CDR3 protein is CASSTPGQGGPAFF. The CDR3 bases are TGTGCCAGCAGTACCCCTGGACAGGGAGGTCCTGCTTTCTTT.